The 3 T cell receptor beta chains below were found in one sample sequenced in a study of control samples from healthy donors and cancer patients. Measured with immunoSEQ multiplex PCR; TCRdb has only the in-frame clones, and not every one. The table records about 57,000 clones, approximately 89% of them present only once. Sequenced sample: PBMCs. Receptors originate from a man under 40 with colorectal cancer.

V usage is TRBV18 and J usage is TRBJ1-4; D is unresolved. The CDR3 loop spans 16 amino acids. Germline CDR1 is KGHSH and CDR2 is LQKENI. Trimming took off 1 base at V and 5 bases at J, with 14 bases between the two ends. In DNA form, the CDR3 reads TGTGCCAGCTCACCACGTCGGGTTATCCCAAATGAAAAACTGTTTTTT. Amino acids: CASSPRRVIPNEKLFF.

CDR3 in amino acids: CASSEQQANYGYTF. Written as DNA, the CDR3 is TGTGCCAGCAGTGAACAGCAAGCTAACTATGGCTACACCTTC. This chain links TRBV2 with TRBJ1-2; D is ambiguous. This CDR3 contains 14 residues. Per the germline V gene, CDR1 is SNHLY and CDR2 is FYNNEI. V lost 2 bases, J lost 0 bases, and 7 bases lay in between.

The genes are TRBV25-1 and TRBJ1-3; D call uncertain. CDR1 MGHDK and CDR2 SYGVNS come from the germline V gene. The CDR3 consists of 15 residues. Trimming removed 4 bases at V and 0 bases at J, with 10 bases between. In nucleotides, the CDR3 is TGTGCCAGCAGTGGAGGATACAGCTCTGGAAACACCATATATTTT. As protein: CASSGGYSSGNTIYF.